The T cell receptor beta chain described here comes from a study of blood T cells in healthy people across ages. A second PCR, run for roughly 7 to 11 cycles, used a sample-barcoded 5' primer plus a J-beta primer mix. The template-switch adaptor was a 5' adaptor with 12 random nucleotides. It tagged each cDNA molecule. TCRdb processed the 5' RACE reads anew with MiXCR; each CDR3 protein has one entry. The profile covers roughly 1,100,000 distinct CDR3 sequences, with almost 25% appearing a single time and about 0.8% taken by the ten largest. This clonotype was detected a few times. Its antigen is currently unknown. Study-level points and caveats: Naive CD4+ cell counts and diversity both ran higher in long-lived than in aged donors.

Germline V gene sequence: CDR1 DFQATT, CDR2 SNEGSKA (reference sequence). This CDR3 spans 14 amino acids. The J segment lost 3 bases and the V segment lost 3 bases, leaving 4 bases of the junction unmatched. These records were also assigned to another study, of T cells of mothers and their children.

Specimen: blood. The chain combines TRBV20-1 with TRBJ2-1; 8 nucleotides align to TRBD2. This clonotype was sampled from a girl aged 2-10 years in good health. The CDR3 DNA reads as TGCAGTGCTAGTAGCGGGGAAAACTACAATGAGCAGTTCTTC. The encoded protein is CSASSGENYNEQFF.